Listed below are T cell receptor beta chains from one sample, sequenced in a study of low-dose radiotherapy and immunotherapy resistance in tumors. TCRdb called the reads again in MiXCR, with one record for every CDR3 protein. The repertoire holds 40,000 to 65,000 distinct CDR3 sequences, with around 35% as singletons. Here the sequenced sample was PBMCs, taken after low-dose radiotherapy plus immunotherapy. The source of these receptors is a male donor with rectosigmoid adenocarcinoma. The CDR3 runs from the conserved cysteine through the conserved F or W. D genes are given only for firm matches. Clone size is given for some rows only: seen once, a few or many times, or a class if the clone is expanded.

d_gene: TRBD2; j_gene: TRBJ2-6; v_gene: TRBV20-1; len: 17; abundance: many; CDR3nt: TGCAGTGCTACGCCCCCAAGCGGGAGCTCTGGGGCCAACGTCCTGACTTTC; CDR3aa: CSATPPSGSSGANVLTF
d_gene: -; j_gene: TRBJ1-2; v_gene: TRBV28; len: 11; abundance: many; CDR3nt: TGTGCCAGCAGTTTATGGGGTGGCTACACCTTC; CDR3aa: CASSLWGGYTF
d_gene: TRBD1; j_gene: TRBJ1-4; v_gene: TRBV5-1; len: 14; abundance: -; CDR3nt: TGCGCCAGCAGCCCCGGGACAGGGCCCGAAAAACTGTTTTTT; CDR3aa: CASSPGTGPEKLFF
d_gene: TRBD2; j_gene: TRBJ2-1; v_gene: TRBV3-1; len: 16; abundance: many; CDR3nt: TGTGCCAGCAGCCTGGCTCGGGGGGGTTCCTACAATGAGCAGTTCTTC; CDR3aa: CASSLARGGSYNEQFF
d_gene: -; j_gene: TRBJ1-1; v_gene: TRBV28; len: 14; abundance: many; CDR3nt: TGTGCCAGCAGTTTAAGGGACCTCAACACTGAAGCTTTCTTT; CDR3aa: CASSLRDLNTEAFF
d_gene: -; j_gene: TRBJ2-5; v_gene: TRBV5-5; len: 14; abundance: many; CDR3nt: TGTGCCAGCAGCTTGGAGGGCAGCCAAGAGACCCAGTACTTC; CDR3aa: CASSLEGSQETQYF
d_gene: TRBD2; j_gene: TRBJ2-2; v_gene: TRBV20-1; len: 12; abundance: few; CDR3nt: TGCAGTGCGCGGACTAGAAGCGGGGAGCTGTTTTTT; CDR3aa: CSARTRSGELFF
d_gene: -; j_gene: TRBJ1-5; v_gene: TRBV27; len: 12; abundance: few; CDR3nt: TGTGCCAGCCTAGGGGGCAATCAGCCCCAGCATTTT; CDR3aa: CASLGGNQPQHF
d_gene: TRBD1; j_gene: TRBJ1-1; v_gene: TRBV19; len: 14; abundance: -; CDR3nt: TGTGCCAGTAGTGTGGGACAGGATTACACTGAAGCTTTCTTT; CDR3aa: CASSVGQDYTEAFF
d_gene: TRBD2; j_gene: TRBJ2-1; v_gene: TRBV28; len: 16; abundance: medium-sized; CDR3nt: TGTGCCAGCAGTTTATCCGGGACTAGTGGGTACAATGAGCAGTTCTTC; CDR3aa: CASSLSGTSGYNEQFF
d_gene: TRBD1; j_gene: TRBJ2-7; v_gene: TRBV28; len: 16; abundance: many; CDR3nt: TGTGCCAGCCAGGGACAGGGGGCGAATTCAAAGGACGAGCAGTACTTC; CDR3aa: CASQGQGANSKDEQYF
d_gene: -; j_gene: TRBJ1-5; v_gene: TRBV9; len: 15; abundance: -; CDR3nt: TGTGCCAGCAGCGTAGAAGGAGATAGCAATCAGCCCCAGCATTTT; CDR3aa: CASSVEGDSNQPQHF
d_gene: TRBD2; j_gene: TRBJ2-7; v_gene: TRBV6-2/TRBV6-3; len: 14; abundance: many; CDR3nt: TGTGCCAGCACCCCTAGCGGGGGGCCCTACGAGCAGTACTTC; CDR3aa: CASTPSGGPYEQYF
d_gene: TRBD1; j_gene: TRBJ2-7; v_gene: TRBV12-3/TRBV12-4; len: 17; abundance: medium-sized; CDR3nt: TGTGCCAGCAGTCCCGGGACAGGAGAGAGGTGGGACTACGAGCAGTACTTC; CDR3aa: CASSPGTGERWDYEQYF
d_gene: -; j_gene: TRBJ2-5; v_gene: TRBV18; len: 14; abundance: many; CDR3nt: TGTGCCAGCTCACCCCGGGGCCTCCAAGAGACCCAGTACTTC; CDR3aa: CASSPRGLQETQYF
d_gene: -; j_gene: TRBJ2-6; v_gene: TRBV6-1; len: 16; abundance: -; CDR3nt: TGTGCCAGCAGTCCCCCGGGCAGGGCTGGGGCCAACGTCCTGACTTTC; CDR3aa: CASSPPGRAGANVLTF
d_gene: -; j_gene: TRBJ2-5; v_gene: TRBV6-1; len: 12; abundance: -; CDR3nt: TGTGCCAGCATAGGGCGAGGGGAGACCCAGTACTTC; CDR3aa: CASIGRGETQYF
d_gene: -; j_gene: TRBJ2-1; v_gene: TRBV2; len: 14; abundance: medium-sized; CDR3nt: TGTGCCAGTACGCAGCAATTGCTAAACAATGAGCAGTTCTTC; CDR3aa: CASTQQLLNNEQFF
d_gene: TRBD2; j_gene: TRBJ2-3; v_gene: TRBV13; len: 16; abundance: -; CDR3nt: TGTGCCAGCAGGGCATCTAGCGGGGGAGTATTGGGTACGCAGTATTTT; CDR3aa: CASRASSGGVLGTQYF
d_gene: TRBD2; j_gene: TRBJ2-5; v_gene: TRBV5-3; len: 15; abundance: -; CDR3nt: TGTGCCAGCAGCTCCAGACTAGCGGGAATAGCGACCCAGTACTTC; CDR3aa: CASSSRLAGIATQYF
d_gene: -; j_gene: TRBJ2-3; v_gene: TRBV6-6; len: 15; abundance: many; CDR3nt: TGTGCCAGCAGTTACTCTTCGCTCGGAGAGGGTACGCAGTATTTT; CDR3aa: CASSYSSLGEGTQYF
d_gene: TRBD2; j_gene: TRBJ2-3; v_gene: TRBV28; len: 18; abundance: few; CDR3nt: TGTGCCAGCAGTTTCGTTAGCGGGAGGGCCGGGAGCACAGATACGCAGTATTTT; CDR3aa: CASSFVSGRAGSTDTQYF
d_gene: -; j_gene: TRBJ2-7; v_gene: TRBV7-8; len: 13; abundance: many; CDR3nt: TGTGCCAGCAAACGGCCTGAAACCTACGAGCAGTACTTC; CDR3aa: CASKRPETYEQYF
d_gene: -; j_gene: TRBJ2-7; v_gene: TRBV19; len: 14; abundance: few; CDR3nt: TGTGCCAGTAGTACCCGGCAGTCGACCTACGAGCAGTACTTC; CDR3aa: CASSTRQSTYEQYF